The 20 T cell receptor beta chains reported below all come from one sample, sequenced in a study of CD8+ T cells in alopecia areata listed by TCRdb under 2018. The library was obtained by the immunoSEQ multiplex PCR assay. For TCR sequencing, RNA was extracted from every sample and reverse transcribed into cDNA to serve as template. In TCRdb, the immuneACCESS table is reduced to in-frame sequences with V and J assigned. These tables do not hold every clone; where another copy was compared, an unresolved V gene accounts for under half, and the others remain unexplained. This sample is represented by 200,000 to 250,000 clones; approximately 61% of them were singletons. The leading ten clones occupy around 0.46% of the sample. The sample's time point label, decoded: baseline before oral tofacitinib. Sequencing was performed on CD4+ T cells sorted from blood, taken at week 0. All receptors come from a human donor with alopecia areata.

The sample holds a few counts of this clone. The gene calls are TRBV30 and TRBJ2-5; TRBD2 agrees at 8 bases. The CDR3 length is 14 residues. V lost 3 bases to trimming and J lost 2 bases; unmatched junction nucleotides: 5. Looked up from germline, CDR1 is GTSNPN and CDR2 is SVGIG (reference sequence). The CDR3 region has the DNA TGTGCCTGGAGACGTCTAGCGGGTCAAGAGACCCAGTACTTC. Protein product: CAWRRLAGQETQYF.

The gene calls are TRBV15 and TRBJ2-5; D remains unclear. The DNA end is a closer match to TRBJ2-7, so the J assignment may be wrong. CDR1 and CDR2 from the germline V gene are LNHNV and YYDKDF (reference sequence). This CDR3 is 17 amino acids long. The CDR3 coding sequence is TGTGCCACCAGCAGAGATGGCATTAGGCAGGCCTCCTACGAGCAGTACTTC. Protein product: CATSRDGIRQASYEQYF.

The J gene is TRBJ2-4, the V gene TRBV5-4; TRBD1 aligns across 7 bases. The CDR3 length is 17 residues. Germline V lookup: CDR1 SGHNT, CDR2 YYREEE (reference sequence). V was clipped by 4 bases and J by 0 bases; unmatched bases: 10. CDR3 DNA sequence: TGTGCCAGCAGCGCTCCGGGACAGACCCTAGCCAAAAACATTCAGTACTTC. Translating it yields CASSAPGQTLAKNIQYF.

Points on this clone: Other nucleotide sequences in the sample specify the same CDR3. The chain couples TRBV30 to TRBJ2-1, with no clear D. In germline, CDR1 is GTSNPN, CDR2 SVGIG (reference sequence). Trimming left V 3 bases short and J 4 bases short, with 4 bases between. CDR3 length: 11 amino acids. This CDR3 is CAWSPYNEQFF. The CDR3 nucleotides are TGTGCCTGGAGCCCATACAATGAGCAGTTCTTC.

This sequence joins TRBV14 and TRBJ2-5; 13 nucleotides match TRBD2. Per the germline V gene, CDR1 is SGHDN and CDR2 is FVKESK. V lost 3 bases and J lost 7; bases outside the gene matches: 5. The CDR3 consists of 15 residues. The CDR3 protein is CASSHGLAGVLTQYF. The CDR3 nucleotides are TGTGCCAGCAGCCACGGACTAGCGGGAGTTTTGACCCAGTACTTC.

V is TRBV30 and J is TRBJ1-1; TRBD1 is a possible D gene (5 bases). Germline assignment: CDR1 GTSNPN and CDR2 SVGIG (reference sequence). Trimming stripped 4 bases from V and 3 bases from J, with 21 bases between. The CDR3 has 16 amino acids. CDR3 coding DNA: TGTGCCTGGACCCCCCGCCGTCAGGGAAACTACACTGAAGCTTTCTTT. This gives the protein CAWTPRRQGNYTEAFF.

This clone turned up a few times. The chain recombines TRBV30 with TRBJ2-1; D possibly matches TRBD1 or TRBD2 (5 bases each). The CDR3 totals 14 residues. Trimming pared 2 bases from V and 5 bases from J, leaving 13 bases between. Germline lookup yields CDR1 GTSNPN and CDR2 SVGIG (reference sequence). Here the CDR3 reads CAWSLGDQNNEQFF. CDR3 coding DNA: TGTGCCTGGAGTCTAGGGGACCAAAACAATGAGCAGTTCTTC.

This clone was seen only a few times. The gene calls are TRBV2 and TRBJ2-7; a possible D gene is TRBD2 (6 bases). V gave up 4 bases and J gave up 4 bases, with 17 bases separating them. The CDR3 spans 15 residues. CDR1 SNHLY and CDR2 FYNNEI come from the germline V gene. CDR3 residues: CASSVSLALQYEQYF. The DNA of the CDR3 is TGTGCCAGCAGTGTTAGCCTAGCGCTACAGTACGAGCAGTACTTC. The full variable domain, completed using reference TRBV2 and TRBJ2-7, is EPEVTQTPSHQVTQMGQEVILRCVPISNHLYFYWYRQILGQKVEFLVSFYNNEISEKSEIFDDQFSVERPDGSNFTLKIRSTKLEDSAMYFCASSVSLALQYEQYFGPGTRLTVT.

This clone was seen a single time. The chain is built from TRBV7-2 and TRBJ2-3, with D possibly TRBD2 on 7 matching bases. V shed 6 bases and J shed 4 bases, with 20 bases lying between them. The length of the CDR3 is 16 residues. Looked up from germline, CDR1 is SGHTA and CDR2 is FQGNSA. Here the CDR3 reads CASRVLGGPAADTQYF. The CDR3 nucleotides read TGTGCCAGCAGGGTCTTGGGGGGGCCTGCGGCAGATACGCAGTATTTT.

The chain joins TRBV29-1 to TRBJ2-5; the match to TRBD2 covers 10 bases. Trimming removed 8 bases from V and 5 bases from J; junction bases left unmatched: 8. CDR1 and CDR2 from the germline V gene are SQVTM and ANQGSEA. The CDR3 consists of 13 residues. CDR3 sequence: CSISGRARETQYF. DNA of the CDR3: TGCAGCATAAGCGGGAGGGCCCGGGAGACCCAGTACTTC.

This clone was picked up a small number of times. This chain links TRBV5-4 with TRBJ1-4; no definite D call. Germline V gene data show CDR1 as SGHNT and CDR2 as YYREEE (reference sequence). V was shortened by 0 bases and J by 7 bases, with 16 bases between the two germline ends. The CDR3 has 16 residues. The CDR3 bases are TGTGCCAGCAGCTTGGGTCCGATGGAGGGCTTTGAAAAACTGTTTTTT. Translating gives CASSLGPMEGFEKLFF.

This clone was picked up many times. CDR3 in amino acids: CASATTWTGELFF. CDR3 nucleotide sequence: TGTGCCAGCGCCACCACCTGGACCGGGGAGCTGTTTTTT. The chain has TRBV7-6 and TRBJ2-2; D uncertain. Germline V CDR1 and CDR2: SGHVS, FNYEAQ. Trimming shortened V by 8 bases and J by 5 bases, and 12 bases separated the two germline ends. This CDR3 has 13 amino acids.

This clone was recorded once. CDR3: CASSLDFYGYTF. The CDR3 nucleotides are TGTGCCAGCAGCTTGGACTTCTATGGCTACACCTTC. The chain is built from TRBV5-4 and TRBJ1-2; D is unclear. From germline, CDR1 is SGHNT and CDR2 YYREEE (reference sequence). Trimming shortened V by 0 bases and J by 4 bases, and 4 bases separated the two germline ends. This CDR3 region has 12 residues.

V and J are TRBV5-1 and TRBJ2-2, with 13 bases aligning to TRBD2. Germline loops: CDR1 SGHRS, CDR2 YFSETQ. The CDR3 has 16 amino acids. The V segment lost 3 bases and the J segment 7 bases; nucleotides outside the gene matches: 6. The CDR3 is CASSSRTSGRGGELFF. The CDR3, as DNA: TGCGCCAGCAGCTCTCGGACTAGCGGGAGAGGCGGGGAGCTGTTTTTT.

With regard to this clone: Additional DNA sequences in this sample encode the identical CDR3. CDR3 loop: CAWSVGLNTEAFF. The DNA for the CDR3 is TGTGCCTGGAGTGTAGGGCTGAACACTGAAGCTTTCTTT. This chain joins TRBV30 and TRBJ1-1; D uncertain. V gave up 0 bases and J gave up 0 bases, with 5 bases separating them. The CDR3 spans 13 residues. Germline values: CDR1 GTSNPN, CDR2 SVGIG (reference sequence).

The chain employs TRBV7-9 and TRBJ2-1, with 15 bases fitting TRBD2. The germline V gene has CDR1 SEHNR and CDR2 FQNEAQ (reference sequence). Trimming took 5 bases from V and 7 from J; bases not matched to a gene: 6. The CDR3 contains 16 residues. CDR3 nucleotides: TGTGCCAGCAGCGGACTAGCGGGAGGGCCTGGGAATGAGCAGTTCTTC. This sequence encodes CASSGLAGGPGNEQFF.

The chain combines TRBV27 with TRBJ2-3; 13 positions match TRBD2. Trimming cost V 7 bases and J 4 bases; bases outside gene matches: 8. Germline CDR1 and CDR2: MNHEY and SMNVEV (reference sequence). The CDR3 runs to 16 residues. The CDR3 region has the DNA TGTGCCAGCACTCCTCTACTAGCGGGAGGGCCAGATACGCAGTATTTT. Protein sequence: CASTPLLAGGPDTQYF.

This clone has a handful of counts. The V gene is TRBV9, the J gene TRBJ1-5; D perhaps matches TRBD1 (6 bases). The V end lost 4 bases, the J end lost 6 bases, and 17 bases lay between the germline ends. This CDR3 is built from 15 residues. Germline V CDR1 and CDR2: SGDLS, YYNGEE. The CDR3 coding sequence is TGTGCCAGCAGCCGGGGGGCTGAGGGGTTTCAGCCCCAGCATTTT. Its protein product is CASSRGAEGFQPQHF. The full variable domain, with the rest looked up from reference TRBV9 and TRBJ1-5, is DSGVTQTPKHLITATGQRVTLRCSPRSGDLSVYWYQQSLDQGLQFLIQYYNGEERAKGNILERFSAQQFPDLHSELNLSSLELGDSALYFCASSRGAEGFQPQHFGDGTRLSIL.

In the case of this clone: The same CDR3 can be traced to other DNA sequences in this sample. V and J are TRBV29-1 and TRBJ1-2; D gene unclear. The CDR3 extends over 11 amino acids. The V gene's germline CDR1 is SQVTM and CDR2 ANQGSEA. V was clipped by 5 bases and J by 12 bases, with 16 bases between them. The CDR3 sequence is CSVRQGLGDTF. The CDR3 DNA reads TGCAGCGTTCGACAAGGCCTCGGTGACACCTTC.

The chain links TRBV11-2 to TRBJ1-1; D ambiguous. Germline V CDR1 and CDR2: SGHAT, FQNNGV. V dropped 10 bases and J dropped 2 bases, with 14 bases sitting between them. CDR3 length: 13 residues. CDR3 residues: CATAIERNTEAFF. The CDR3, as DNA: TGTGCCACCGCCATTGAGCGCAACACTGAAGCTTTCTTT.